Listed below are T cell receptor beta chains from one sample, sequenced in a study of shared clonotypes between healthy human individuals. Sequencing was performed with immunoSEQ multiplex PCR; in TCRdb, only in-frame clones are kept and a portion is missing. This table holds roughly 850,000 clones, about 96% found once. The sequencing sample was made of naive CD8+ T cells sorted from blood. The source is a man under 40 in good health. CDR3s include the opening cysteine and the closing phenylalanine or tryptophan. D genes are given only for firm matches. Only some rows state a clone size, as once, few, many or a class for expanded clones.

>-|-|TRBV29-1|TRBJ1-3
TGCAGCGTGGAAATAACAGGGTCTGGAAACACCATATATTTT
CSVEITGSGNTIYF
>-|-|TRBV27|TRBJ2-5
TGTGCCAGCAGTCTAGGGGCGCAAGAGACCCAGTACTTC
CASSLGAQETQYF
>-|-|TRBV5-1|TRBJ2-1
TGCGCCAGCAGCTTCGGCCTAGCGCGAGCTGGTAATGAGCAGTTCTTC
CASSFGLARAGNEQFF
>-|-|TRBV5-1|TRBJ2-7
TGCGCCAGCAGCTTGCTCCCCAGGACAGACTACGAGCAGTACTTC
CASSLLPRTDYEQYF
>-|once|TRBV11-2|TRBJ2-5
TGTGCCAGCAGCTTAGGCAGACAGGTGGGAGAGACCCAGTACTTC
CASSLGRQVGETQYF
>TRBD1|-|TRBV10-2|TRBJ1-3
TGCGCCAGCAGTGAACTCGGACAGGCAGTACGAAACACCATATATTTT
CASSELGQAVRNTIYF
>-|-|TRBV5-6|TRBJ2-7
TGTGCCAGCAGCTGGATTGGGTATGACAGTTCCCACGAGCAGTACTTC
CASSWIGYDSSHEQYF
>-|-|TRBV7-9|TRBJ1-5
TGTGCCAGCAGCTTAGCAGGGGATAGCAATCAGCCCCAGCATTTT
CASSLAGDSNQPQHF
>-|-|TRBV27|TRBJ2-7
TGTGCCAGCAGTCAACTAGGGGGGCTCCACGAGCAGTACTTC
CASSQLGGLHEQYF
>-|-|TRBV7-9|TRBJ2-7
TGTGCCAGCAGCCAGCAGACCGATCGGGAGATCAACTACGAGCAGTACTTC
CASSQQTDREINYEQYF
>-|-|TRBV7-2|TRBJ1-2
TGTGCCAGCAGCTTAGTGTCAGGGGACTATGGCTACACCTTC
CASSLVSGDYGYTF
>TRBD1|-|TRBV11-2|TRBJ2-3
TGTGCCAGCAGCTTAGATTCTGGGGACAGCCTAAGCACAGATACGCAGTATTTT
CASSLDSGDSLSTDTQYF
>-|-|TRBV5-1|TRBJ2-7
TGCGCCAGCAGCCCATCTGGGACTCTTAGCTCCTACGAGCAGTACTTC
CASSPSGTLSSYEQYF
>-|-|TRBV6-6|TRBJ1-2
TGTGCCAGCAGAGCAGGGAATGGCTACACCTTC
CASRAGNGYTF
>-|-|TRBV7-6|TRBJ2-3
TGTGCCAGCAGCAACCGACTAGGGCGCACAGATACGCAGTATTTT
CASSNRLGRTDTQYF
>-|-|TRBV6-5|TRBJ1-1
TGTGCCAGCAGTTACTCGATCGCGGGAACTGAAGCTTTCTTT
CASSYSIAGTEAFF
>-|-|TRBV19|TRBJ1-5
TGTGCCAGTAAACAGGGAGGCCTGGGGGATCAGCCCCAGCATTTT
CASKQGGLGDQPQHF
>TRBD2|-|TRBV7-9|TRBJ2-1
TGTGCCAGCAGCTTGAGCGGGACCTACTACAATGAGCAGTTCTTC
CASSLSGTYYNEQFF
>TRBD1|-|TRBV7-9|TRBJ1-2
TGTGCCAGCAGCTTACCGGGACAGGGTTACACCTTC
CASSLPGQGYTF
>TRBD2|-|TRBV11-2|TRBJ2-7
TGTGCCAGCAGCTCAGCACCCGGGACTAGCGGGGAGCAGTACTTC
CASSSAPGTSGEQYF
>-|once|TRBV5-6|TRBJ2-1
TGTGCCAGCGGGAACTCATACAATGAGCAGTTCTTC
CASGNSYNEQFF
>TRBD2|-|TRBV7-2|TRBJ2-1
TGTGCCAGCAGCCCGTCTAGCGGGAGGGTTTATGAGCAGTTCTTC
CASSPSSGRVYEQFF
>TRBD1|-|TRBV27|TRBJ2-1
TGTGCCAGCAGTTTACGGCCAGGGGGTCATGAGCAGTTCTTC
CASSLRPGGHEQFF